This TCR beta chain is drawn from a study of T cells after yellow fever vaccination. On the study more broadly: When fractions had low cell numbers, they were prepared with SMART-Seq v4 Ultra Low Input. Study-wide results and caveats: Re-detected after boosting: most primary clones, almost 97% of CD4 and around 86% of CD8.

Turning to this clonotype: Antigen: not known.

TCR cDNA was made by 5'RACE template switching, adding a universal primer site and UMIs. TCRdb used MiXCR to reprocess the 5' RACE reads, holding one entry per CDR3 protein. The repertoire holds around 500,000 distinct CDR3 sequences, with 21% as singletons. Trimming stripped 5 bases from V and 5 bases from J, with 9 bases between. Germline V lookup: CDR1 SGHVS, CDR2 FQNEAQ. This CDR3 is 12 amino acids long. The clonotype comes from a man between 18 and 35 years old who received the YFV17D yellow fever vaccine. This chain links TRBV7-8 with TRBJ1-1; D gene uncertain. The material was PBMCs, obtained 20 to 25 days after the first yellow fever vaccination. The DNA for the CDR3 is TGTGCCAGCAGCCAGATCGGGACTGAAGCTTTCTTT. Amino acid sequence: CASSQIGTEAFF.